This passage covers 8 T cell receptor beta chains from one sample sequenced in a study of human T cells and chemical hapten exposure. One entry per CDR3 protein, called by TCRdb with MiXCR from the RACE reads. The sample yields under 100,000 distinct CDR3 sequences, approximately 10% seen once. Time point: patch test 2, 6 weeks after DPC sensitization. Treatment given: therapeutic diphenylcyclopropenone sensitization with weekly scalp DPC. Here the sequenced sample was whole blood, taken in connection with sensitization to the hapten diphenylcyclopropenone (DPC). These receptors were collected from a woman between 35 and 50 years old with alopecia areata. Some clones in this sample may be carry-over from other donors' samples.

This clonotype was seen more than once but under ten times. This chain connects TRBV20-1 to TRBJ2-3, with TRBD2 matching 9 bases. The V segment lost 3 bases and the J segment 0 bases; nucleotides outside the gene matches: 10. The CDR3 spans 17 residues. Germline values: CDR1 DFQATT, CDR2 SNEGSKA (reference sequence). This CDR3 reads CSARGGGRETSTDTQYF. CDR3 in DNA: TGCAGTGCTAGGGGAGGCGGGAGGGAAACTAGCACAGATACGCAGTATTTT.

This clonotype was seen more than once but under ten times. CDR3 in DNA: TGCGCCAGCAGCTTGGGGGGACTAGCGGGAGGGCCCACCTACAATGAGCAGTTCTTC. Protein product: CASSLGGLAGGPTYNEQFF. The rearrangement links TRBV5-1 to TRBJ2-1, with 16 bases fitting TRBD2. Per the germline V gene, CDR1 is SGHRS and CDR2 is YFSETQ. The CDR3 is 19 amino acids. V shed 0 bases, J shed 2 bases, and the junction held 5 bases outside the gene matches.

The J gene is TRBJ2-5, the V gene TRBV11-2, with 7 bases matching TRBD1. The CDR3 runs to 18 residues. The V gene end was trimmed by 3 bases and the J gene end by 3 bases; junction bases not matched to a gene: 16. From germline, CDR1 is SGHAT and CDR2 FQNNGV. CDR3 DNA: TGTGCCAGCAGCTTTGGGCAGGGGGTTGCCTTTCGTGAAGAGACCCAGTACTTC. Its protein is CASSFGQGVAFREETQYF.

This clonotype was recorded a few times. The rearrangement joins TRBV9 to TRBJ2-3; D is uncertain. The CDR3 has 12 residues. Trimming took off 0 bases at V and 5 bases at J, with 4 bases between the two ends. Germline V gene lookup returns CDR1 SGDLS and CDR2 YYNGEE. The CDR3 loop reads CASSVAQDTQYF. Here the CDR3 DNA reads TGTGCCAGCAGCGTAGCGCAAGATACGCAGTATTTT.

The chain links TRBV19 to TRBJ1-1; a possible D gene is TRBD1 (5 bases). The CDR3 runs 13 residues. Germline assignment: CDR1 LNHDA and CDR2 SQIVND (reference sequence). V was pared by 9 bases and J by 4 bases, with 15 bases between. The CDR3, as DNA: TGTGCCAGCAGCCAACGGGGGACCACTGAAGCTTTCTTT. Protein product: CASSQRGTTEAFF.

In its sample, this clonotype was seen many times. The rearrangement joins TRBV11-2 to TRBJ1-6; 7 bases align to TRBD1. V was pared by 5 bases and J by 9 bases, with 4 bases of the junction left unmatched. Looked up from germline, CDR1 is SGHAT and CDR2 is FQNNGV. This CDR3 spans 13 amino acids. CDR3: CASSPTGSSPLHF. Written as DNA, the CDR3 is TGTGCCAGCAGCCCGACAGGGAGTTCACCCCTCCACTTT. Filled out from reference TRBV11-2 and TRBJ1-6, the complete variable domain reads EAGVAQSPRYKIIEKRQSVAFWCNPISGHATLYWYQQILGQGPKLLIQFQNNGVVDDSQLPKDRFSAERLKGVDSTLKIQPAKLEDSAVYLCASSPTGSSPLHFGNGTRLTVT.

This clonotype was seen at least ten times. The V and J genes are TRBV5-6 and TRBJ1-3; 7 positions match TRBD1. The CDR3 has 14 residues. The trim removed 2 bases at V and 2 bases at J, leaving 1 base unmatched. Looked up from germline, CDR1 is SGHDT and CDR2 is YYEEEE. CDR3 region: CASSFTGAGNTIYF. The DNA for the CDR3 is TGTGCCAGCAGCTTCACAGGGGCTGGAAACACCATATATTTT.

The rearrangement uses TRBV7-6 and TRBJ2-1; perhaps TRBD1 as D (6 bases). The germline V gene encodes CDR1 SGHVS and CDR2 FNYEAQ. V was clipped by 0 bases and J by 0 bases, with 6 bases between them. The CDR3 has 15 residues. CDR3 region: CASSLARGSYNEQFF. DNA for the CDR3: TGTGCCAGCAGCTTAGCCAGGGGCTCCTACAATGAGCAGTTCTTC.